The sequence of this TCR beta chain was determined in a study of T-cell reconstitution after alpha-beta-depleted transplantation in children. Molecular barcoding with unique molecular identifiers was used for the TCRbeta library. TCRdb fed the PCR reads into MiXCR, producing one record per CDR3 protein. The sample gives just over 950,000 distinct CDR3 sequences, 25% to 35% of which show up once; roughly 28% is in the top ten. Trimming stripped 1 base from V and 5 bases from J, with 5 bases between. There are 12 residues in the CDR3. The germline gives CDR1 SGHTA, CDR2 FQGNSA. Points from the study as a whole: Reports say that about two months after transplant, the alpha-beta T cells came out of several hundred graft clones that had expanded. By one year post-transplant, T-cell counts and diversity largely arose from T cells that were newly produced. Some patients owed their high day-60 TCRbeta diversity to surviving recipient T cells and thymic progenitors.

In its sample, this clonotype was seen a few times. Its antigen is still unknown. V is TRBV7-2 and J is TRBJ1-2; D is undetermined. The material was PBMCs, mostly from graft donor cells, obtained 360 days after TCRalphabeta/CD19-depleted stem cell transplant. This sequence was found in a boy less than two years old who had a stem cell transplant for SCID, so the T cells may come from the graft donor. Here the CDR3 DNA reads TGTGCCAGCAGCTTAGAACGGTATGGCTACACCTTC. Residues: CASSLERYGYTF. Full variable domain (missing parts from reference TRBV7-2 and TRBJ1-2): GAGVSQSPSNKVTEKGKDVELRCDPISGHTALYWYRQSLGQGLEFLIYFQGNSAPDKSGLPSDRFSAERTGGSVSTLTIQRTQQEDSAVYLCASSLERYGYTFGSGTRLTVV.